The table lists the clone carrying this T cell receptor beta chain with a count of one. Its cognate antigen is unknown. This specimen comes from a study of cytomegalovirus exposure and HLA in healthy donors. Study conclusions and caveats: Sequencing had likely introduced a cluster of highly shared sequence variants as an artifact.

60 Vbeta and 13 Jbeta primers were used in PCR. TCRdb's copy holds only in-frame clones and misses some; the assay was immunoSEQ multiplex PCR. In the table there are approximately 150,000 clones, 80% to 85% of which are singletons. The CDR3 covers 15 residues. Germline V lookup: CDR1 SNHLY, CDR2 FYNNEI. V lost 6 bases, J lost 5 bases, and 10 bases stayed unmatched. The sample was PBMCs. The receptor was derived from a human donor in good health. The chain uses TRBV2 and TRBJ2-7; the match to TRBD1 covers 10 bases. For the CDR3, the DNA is TGTGCCAGCAGGCCCCGACAGGGGGCGCGGGACGAGCAGTACTTC. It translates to CASRPRQGARDEQYF.